This T cell receptor beta chain was sequenced during a study of cytomegalovirus exposure and HLA in healthy donors. Background on the study: Of roughly 400 genotyped donors, 81% grouped in the Caucasian-associated ancestry cluster.

The PCR had 60 Vbeta and 13 Jbeta primers. Assay: immunoSEQ multiplex PCR; the TCRdb copy retains only in-frame clones and omits some. Of fewer than 150,000 clones in the sample, about 86% were seen once. The study's findings and limits: According to a later analysis, most TCR beta chains associated with CMV appeared HLA-restricted.

Points on this clone: Its antigen is undetermined.

The clonotype was recovered from a man in his forties in good health and CMV-seropositive. The sequencing sample was made of PBMCs.

The CDR3: CASSLAGLNTGELFF. In nucleotides, the CDR3 is TGTGCCAGCAGTTTGGCGGGGCTCAACACCGGGGAGCTGTTTTTT. This chain uses TRBV27 with TRBJ2-2, with a tentative D call TRBD2 (6 bases). Germline V CDR1 and CDR2: MNHEY, SMNVEV (reference sequence). The CDR3 is made up of 15 amino acids. V lost 3 bases to trimming and J lost 2 bases, with 10 bases between them.